What follows describes a single TCR beta chain. The data were taken from a study of technical replicates of blood from several donors. Sequencing was performed with immunoSEQ multiplex PCR; in TCRdb, only in-frame clones are kept and a portion is missing. The sample carries over 65,000 clones, approximately 97% recorded once. Germline CDR1 reads MNHEY; CDR2 reads SMNVEV (reference sequence). The CDR3 totals 15 residues. Losses at the gene ends were 0 bases for V and 6 bases for J; bases not matched to a gene: 6. The genes are TRBV27 and TRBJ2-7; 9 bases match TRBD1. The TCR originated in a human donor in good health. Sample: T cells isolated from PBMCs. CDR3 loop: CASSLSGTGLAEQYF. The CDR3 bases are TGTGCCAGCAGTTTATCCGGGACAGGGCTTGCCGAGCAGTACTTC.